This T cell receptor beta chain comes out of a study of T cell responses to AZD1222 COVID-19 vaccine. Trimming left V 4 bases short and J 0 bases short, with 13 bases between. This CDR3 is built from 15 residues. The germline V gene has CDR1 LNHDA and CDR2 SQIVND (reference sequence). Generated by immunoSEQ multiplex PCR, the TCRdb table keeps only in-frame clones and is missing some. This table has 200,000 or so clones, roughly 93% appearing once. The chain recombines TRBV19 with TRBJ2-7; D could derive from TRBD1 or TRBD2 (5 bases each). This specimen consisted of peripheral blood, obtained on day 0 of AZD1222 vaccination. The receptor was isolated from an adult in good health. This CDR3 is CASSKGTVSSYEQYF. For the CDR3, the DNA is TGTGCCAGTAGTAAAGGGACGGTGAGCTCCTACGAGCAGTACTTC.